What follows is one T cell receptor beta chain and its context. Its antigen is unidentified. V was pared by 5 bases and J by 0 bases, with 4 bases of the junction left unmatched. Germline assignment: CDR1 SGHTA and CDR2 FQGNSA. This CDR3 has 15 residues. This entry is derived from a study of T cells after yellow fever vaccination. TCRdb reprocessed the 5' RACE reads via MiXCR and lists one record per CDR3 protein. The sample has 200,000 to 300,000 distinct CDR3 sequences, roughly 6.8% seen once; the top ten hold around 1%. Study-wide results and limits: Reappearance after the booster was seen for most primary-vaccination clones, at 95% to 97% CD4 and 75% to 90% CD8.

This sequence joins TRBV7-2 and TRBJ2-1, with 7 bases matching TRBD2. This clonotype was sampled from a man aged 30 to 45 who received the YFV17D yellow fever vaccine. The sequenced sample was CD4+ T cells sorted from PBMCs, obtained on the day of the yellow fever booster vaccination. The chain's CDR3 is CASSPGLHSYNEQFF. As DNA, the CDR3 is TGTGCCAGCAGCCCGGGACTACACTCCTACAATGAGCAGTTCTTC. Based on the CDR3 plus reference TRBV7-2 and TRBJ2-1, the full variable domain is GAGVSQSPSNKVTEKGKDVELRCDPISGHTALYWYRQSLGQGLEFLIYFQGNSAPDKSGLPSDRFSAERTGGSVSTLTIQRTQQEDSAVYLCASSPGLHSYNEQFFGPGTRLTVL.